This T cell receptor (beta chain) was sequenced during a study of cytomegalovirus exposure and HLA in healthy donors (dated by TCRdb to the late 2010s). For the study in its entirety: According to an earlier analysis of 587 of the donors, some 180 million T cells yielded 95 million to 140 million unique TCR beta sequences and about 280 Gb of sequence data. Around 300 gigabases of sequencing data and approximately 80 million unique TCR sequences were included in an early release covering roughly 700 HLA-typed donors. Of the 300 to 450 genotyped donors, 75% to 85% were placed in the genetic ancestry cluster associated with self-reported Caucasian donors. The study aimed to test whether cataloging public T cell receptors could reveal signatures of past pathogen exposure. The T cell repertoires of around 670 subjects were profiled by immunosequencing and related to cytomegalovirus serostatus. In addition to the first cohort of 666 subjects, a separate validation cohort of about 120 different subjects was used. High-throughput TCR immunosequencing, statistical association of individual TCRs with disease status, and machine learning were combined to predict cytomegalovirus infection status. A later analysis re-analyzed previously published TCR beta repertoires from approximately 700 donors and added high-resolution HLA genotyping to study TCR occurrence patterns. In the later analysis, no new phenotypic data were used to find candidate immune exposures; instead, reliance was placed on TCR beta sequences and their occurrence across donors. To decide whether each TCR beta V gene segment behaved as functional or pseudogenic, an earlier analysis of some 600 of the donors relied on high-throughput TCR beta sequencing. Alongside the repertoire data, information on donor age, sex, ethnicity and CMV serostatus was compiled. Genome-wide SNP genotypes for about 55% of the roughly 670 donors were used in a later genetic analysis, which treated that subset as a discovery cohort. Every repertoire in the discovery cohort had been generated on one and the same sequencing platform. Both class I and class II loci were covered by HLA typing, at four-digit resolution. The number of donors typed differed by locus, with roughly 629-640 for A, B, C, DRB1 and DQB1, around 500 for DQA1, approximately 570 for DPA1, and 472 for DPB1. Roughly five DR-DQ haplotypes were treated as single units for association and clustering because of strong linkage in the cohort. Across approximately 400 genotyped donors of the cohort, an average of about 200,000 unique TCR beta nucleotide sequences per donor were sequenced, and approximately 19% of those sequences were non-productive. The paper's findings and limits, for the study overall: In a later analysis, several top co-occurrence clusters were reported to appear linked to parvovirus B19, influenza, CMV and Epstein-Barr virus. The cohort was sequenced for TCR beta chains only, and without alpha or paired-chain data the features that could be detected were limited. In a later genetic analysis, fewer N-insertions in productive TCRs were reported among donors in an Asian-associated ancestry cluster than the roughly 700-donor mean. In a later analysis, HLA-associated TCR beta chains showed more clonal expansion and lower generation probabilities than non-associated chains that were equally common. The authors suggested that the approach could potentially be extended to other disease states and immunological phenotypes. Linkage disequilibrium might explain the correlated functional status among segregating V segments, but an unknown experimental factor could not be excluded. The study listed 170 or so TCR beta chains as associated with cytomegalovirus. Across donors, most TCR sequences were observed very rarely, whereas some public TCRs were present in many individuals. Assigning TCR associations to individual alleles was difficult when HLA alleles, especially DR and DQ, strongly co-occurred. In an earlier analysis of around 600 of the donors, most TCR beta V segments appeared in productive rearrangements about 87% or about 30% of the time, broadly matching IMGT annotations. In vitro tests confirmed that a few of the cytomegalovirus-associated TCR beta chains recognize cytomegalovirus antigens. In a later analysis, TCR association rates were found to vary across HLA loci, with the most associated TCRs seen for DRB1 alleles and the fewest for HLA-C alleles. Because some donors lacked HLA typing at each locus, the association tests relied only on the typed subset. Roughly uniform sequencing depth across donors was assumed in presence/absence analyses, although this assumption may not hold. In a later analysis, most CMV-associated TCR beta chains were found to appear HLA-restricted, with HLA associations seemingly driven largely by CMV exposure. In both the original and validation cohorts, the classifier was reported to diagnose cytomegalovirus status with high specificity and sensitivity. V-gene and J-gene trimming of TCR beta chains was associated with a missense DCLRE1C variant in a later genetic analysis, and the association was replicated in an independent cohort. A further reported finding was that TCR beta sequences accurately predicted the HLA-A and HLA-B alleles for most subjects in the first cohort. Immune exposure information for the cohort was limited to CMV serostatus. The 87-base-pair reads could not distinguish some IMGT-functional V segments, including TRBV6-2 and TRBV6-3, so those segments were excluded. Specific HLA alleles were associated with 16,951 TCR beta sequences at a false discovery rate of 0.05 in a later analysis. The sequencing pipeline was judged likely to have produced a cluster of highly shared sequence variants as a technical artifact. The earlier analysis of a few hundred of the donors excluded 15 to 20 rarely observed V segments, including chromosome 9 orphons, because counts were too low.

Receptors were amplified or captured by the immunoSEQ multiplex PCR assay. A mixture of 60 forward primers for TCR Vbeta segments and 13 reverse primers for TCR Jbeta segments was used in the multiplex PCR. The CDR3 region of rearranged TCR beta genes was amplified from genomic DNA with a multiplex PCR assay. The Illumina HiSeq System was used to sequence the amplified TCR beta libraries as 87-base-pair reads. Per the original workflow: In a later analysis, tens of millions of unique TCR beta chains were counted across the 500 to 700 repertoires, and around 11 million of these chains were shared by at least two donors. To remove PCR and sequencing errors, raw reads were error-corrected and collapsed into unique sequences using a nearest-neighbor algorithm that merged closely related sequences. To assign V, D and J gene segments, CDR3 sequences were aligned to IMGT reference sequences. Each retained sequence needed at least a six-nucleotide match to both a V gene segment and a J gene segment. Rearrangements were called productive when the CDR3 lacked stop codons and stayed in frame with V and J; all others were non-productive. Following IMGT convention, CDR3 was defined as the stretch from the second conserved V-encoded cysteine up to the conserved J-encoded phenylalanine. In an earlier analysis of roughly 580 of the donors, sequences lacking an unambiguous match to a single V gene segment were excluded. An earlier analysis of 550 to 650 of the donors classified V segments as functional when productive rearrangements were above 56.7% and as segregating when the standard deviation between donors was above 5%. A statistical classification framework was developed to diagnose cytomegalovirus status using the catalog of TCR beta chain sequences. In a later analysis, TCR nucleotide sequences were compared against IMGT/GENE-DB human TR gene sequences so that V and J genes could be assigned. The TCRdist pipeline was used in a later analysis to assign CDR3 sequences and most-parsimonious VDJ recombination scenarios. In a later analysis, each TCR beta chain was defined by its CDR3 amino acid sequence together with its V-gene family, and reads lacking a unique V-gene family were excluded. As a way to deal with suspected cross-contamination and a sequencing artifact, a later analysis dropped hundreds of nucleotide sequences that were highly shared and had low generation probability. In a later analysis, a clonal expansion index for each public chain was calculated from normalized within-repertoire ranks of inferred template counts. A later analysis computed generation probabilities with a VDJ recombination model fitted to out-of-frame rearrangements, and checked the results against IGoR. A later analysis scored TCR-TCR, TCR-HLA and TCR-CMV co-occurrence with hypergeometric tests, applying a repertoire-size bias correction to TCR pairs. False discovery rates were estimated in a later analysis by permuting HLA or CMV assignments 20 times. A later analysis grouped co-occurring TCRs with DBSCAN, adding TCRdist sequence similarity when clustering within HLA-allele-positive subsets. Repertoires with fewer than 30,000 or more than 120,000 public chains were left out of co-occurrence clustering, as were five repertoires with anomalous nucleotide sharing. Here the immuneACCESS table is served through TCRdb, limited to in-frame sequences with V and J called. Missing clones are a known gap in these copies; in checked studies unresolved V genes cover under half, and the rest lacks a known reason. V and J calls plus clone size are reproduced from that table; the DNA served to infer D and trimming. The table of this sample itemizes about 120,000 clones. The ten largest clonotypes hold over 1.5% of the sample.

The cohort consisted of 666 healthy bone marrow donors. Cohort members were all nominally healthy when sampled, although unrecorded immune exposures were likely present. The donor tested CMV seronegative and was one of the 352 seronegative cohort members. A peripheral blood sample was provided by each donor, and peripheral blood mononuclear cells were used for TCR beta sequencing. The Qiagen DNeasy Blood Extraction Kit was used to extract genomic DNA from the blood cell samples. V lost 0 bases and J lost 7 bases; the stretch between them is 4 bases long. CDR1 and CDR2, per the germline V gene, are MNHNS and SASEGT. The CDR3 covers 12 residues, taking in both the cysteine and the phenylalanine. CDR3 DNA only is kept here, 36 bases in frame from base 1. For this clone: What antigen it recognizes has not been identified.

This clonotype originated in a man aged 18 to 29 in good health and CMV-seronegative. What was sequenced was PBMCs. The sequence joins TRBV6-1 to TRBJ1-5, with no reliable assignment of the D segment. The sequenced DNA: TGTGCCAGCAGTGAAGCGAGACAGCCCCAGCATTTT. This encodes CASSEARQPQHF.